This TCR beta chain was profiled in a study of OX40 agonist ivuxolimab in advanced cancers. About the study: Three patients had partial responses: one hepatocellular carcinoma, two cutaneous melanoma. Overall study results and limits: The CD4+ and CD8+ T cells in the blood had expanded clonally by week 6 at 0.1 to 3.0 mg/kg. What antigens the expanded peripheral T cells recognized was never established.

The protocol was immunoSEQ multiplex PCR, while the TCRdb copy is restricted to in-frame clones and leaves out a portion. The sample contains 50,000 to 75,000 clones, around 87% of which appear only once. Worth noting for this clone: Its antigen is unknown.

Autoimmune disease history or systemic immunosuppression was exclusionary. Germline V gene sequence: CDR1 LNHDA, CDR2 SQIVND (reference sequence). Losses at the gene ends were 1 base for V and 2 bases for J; bases not matched to a gene: 2. The CDR3 is made up of 16 amino acids. This clonotype originated in an adult with an advanced solid tumor such as melanoma, head and neck, liver or kidney cancer. The source was CD4+ or CD8+ T cells sorted from blood, collected in a trial of the OX40 agonist ivuxolimab. This rearrangement joins TRBV19 to TRBJ2-1, with 10 bases that match TRBD2. For the CDR3, the DNA is TGTGCCAGTAGTATAGGTAGCGGGGGGCCCTACAATGAGCAGTTCTTC. This codes for CASSIGSGGPYNEQFF.